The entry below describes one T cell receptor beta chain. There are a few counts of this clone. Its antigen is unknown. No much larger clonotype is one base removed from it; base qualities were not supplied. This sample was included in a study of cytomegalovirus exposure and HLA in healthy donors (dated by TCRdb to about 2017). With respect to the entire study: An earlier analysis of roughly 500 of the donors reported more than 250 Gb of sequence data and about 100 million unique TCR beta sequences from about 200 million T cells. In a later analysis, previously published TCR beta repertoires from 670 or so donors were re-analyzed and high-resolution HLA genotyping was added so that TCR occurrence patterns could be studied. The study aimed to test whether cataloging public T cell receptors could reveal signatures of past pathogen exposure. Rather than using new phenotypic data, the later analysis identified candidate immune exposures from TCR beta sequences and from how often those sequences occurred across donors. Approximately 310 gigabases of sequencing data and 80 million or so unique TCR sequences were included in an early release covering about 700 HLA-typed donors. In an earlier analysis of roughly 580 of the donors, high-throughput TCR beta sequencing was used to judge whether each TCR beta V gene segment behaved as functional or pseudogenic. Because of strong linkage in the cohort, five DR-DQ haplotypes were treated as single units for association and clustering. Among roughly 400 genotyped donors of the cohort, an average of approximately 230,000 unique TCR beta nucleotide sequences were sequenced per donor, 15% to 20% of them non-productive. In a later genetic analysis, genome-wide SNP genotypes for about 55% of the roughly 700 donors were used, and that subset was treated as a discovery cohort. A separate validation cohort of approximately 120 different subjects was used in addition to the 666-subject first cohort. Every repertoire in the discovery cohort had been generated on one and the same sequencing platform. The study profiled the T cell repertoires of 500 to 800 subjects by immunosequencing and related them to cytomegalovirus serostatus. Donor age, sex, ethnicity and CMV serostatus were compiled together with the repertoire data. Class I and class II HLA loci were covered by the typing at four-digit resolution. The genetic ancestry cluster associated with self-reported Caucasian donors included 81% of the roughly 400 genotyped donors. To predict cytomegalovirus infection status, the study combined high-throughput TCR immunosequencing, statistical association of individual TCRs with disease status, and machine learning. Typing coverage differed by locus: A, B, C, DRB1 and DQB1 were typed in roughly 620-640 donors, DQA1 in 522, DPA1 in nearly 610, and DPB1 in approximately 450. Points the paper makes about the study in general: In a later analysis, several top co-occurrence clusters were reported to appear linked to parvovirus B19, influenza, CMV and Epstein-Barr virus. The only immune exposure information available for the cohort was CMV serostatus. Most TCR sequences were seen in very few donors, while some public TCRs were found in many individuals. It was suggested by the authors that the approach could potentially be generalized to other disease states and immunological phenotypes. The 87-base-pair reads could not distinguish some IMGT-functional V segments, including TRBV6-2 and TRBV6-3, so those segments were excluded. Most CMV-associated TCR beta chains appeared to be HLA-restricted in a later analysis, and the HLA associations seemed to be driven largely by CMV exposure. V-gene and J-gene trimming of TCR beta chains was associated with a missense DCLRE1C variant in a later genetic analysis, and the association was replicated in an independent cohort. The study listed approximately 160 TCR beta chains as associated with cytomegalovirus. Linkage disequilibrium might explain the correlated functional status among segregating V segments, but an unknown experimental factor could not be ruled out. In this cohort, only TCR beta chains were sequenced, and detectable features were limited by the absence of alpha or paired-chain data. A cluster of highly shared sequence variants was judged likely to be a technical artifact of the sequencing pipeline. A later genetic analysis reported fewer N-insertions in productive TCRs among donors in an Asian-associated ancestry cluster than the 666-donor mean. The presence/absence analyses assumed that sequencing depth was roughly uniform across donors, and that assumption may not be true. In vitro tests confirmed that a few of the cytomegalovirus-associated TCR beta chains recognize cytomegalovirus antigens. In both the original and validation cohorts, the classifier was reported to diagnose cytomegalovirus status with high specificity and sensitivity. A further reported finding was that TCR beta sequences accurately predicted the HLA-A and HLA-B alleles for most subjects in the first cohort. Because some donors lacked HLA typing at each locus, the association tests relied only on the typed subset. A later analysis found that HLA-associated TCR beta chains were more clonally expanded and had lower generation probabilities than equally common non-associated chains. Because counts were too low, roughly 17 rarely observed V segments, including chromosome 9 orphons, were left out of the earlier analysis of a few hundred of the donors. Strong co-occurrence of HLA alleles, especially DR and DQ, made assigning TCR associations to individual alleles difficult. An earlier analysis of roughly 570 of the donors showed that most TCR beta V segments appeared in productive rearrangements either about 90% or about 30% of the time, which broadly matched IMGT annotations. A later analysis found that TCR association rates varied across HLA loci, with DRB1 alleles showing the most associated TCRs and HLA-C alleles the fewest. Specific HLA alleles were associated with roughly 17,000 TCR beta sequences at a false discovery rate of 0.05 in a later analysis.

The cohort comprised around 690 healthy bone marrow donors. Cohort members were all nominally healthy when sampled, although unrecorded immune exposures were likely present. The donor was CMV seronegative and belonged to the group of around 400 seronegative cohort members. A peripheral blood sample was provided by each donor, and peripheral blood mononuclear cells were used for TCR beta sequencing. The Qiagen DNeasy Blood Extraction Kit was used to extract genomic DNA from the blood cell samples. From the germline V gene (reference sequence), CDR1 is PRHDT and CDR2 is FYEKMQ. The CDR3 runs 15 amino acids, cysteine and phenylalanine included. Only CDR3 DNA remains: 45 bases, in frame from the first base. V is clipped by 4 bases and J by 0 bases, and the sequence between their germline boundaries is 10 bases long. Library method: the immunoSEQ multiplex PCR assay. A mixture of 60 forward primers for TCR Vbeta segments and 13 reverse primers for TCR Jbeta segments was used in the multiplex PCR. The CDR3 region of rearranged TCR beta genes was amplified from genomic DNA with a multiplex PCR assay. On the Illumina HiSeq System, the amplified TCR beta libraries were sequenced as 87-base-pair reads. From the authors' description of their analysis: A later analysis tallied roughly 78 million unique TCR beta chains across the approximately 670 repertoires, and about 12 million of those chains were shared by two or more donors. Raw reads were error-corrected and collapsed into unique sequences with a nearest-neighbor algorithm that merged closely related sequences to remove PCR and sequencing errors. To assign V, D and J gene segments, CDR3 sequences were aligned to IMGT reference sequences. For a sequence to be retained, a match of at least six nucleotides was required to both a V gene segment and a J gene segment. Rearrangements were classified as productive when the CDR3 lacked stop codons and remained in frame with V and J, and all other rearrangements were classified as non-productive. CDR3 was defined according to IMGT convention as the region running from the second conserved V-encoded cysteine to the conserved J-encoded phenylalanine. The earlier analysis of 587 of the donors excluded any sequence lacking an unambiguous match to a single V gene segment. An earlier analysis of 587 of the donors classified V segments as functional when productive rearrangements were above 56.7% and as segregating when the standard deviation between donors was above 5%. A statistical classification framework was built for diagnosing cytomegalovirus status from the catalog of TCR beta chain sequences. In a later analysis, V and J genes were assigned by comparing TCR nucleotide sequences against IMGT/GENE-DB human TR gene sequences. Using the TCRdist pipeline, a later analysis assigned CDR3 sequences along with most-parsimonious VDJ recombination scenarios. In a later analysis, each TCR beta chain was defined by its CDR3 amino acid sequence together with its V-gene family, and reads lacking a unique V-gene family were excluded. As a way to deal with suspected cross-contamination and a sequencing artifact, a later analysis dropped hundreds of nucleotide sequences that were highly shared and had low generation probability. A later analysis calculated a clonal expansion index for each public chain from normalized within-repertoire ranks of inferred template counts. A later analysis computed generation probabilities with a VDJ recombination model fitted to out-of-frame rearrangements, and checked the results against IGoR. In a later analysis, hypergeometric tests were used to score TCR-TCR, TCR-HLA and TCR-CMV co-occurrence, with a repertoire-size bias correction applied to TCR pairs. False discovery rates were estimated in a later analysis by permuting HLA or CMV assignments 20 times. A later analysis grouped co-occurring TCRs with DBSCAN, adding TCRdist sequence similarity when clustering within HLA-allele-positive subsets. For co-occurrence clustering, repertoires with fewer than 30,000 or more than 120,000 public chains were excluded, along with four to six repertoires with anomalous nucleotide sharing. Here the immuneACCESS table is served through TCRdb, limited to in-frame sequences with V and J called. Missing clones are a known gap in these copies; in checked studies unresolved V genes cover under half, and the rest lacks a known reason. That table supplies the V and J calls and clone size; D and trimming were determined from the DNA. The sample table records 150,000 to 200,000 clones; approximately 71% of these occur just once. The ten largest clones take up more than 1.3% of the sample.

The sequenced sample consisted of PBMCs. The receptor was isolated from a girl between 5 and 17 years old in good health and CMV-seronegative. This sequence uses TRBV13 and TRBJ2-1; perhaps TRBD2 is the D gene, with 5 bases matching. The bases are TGTGCCAGCAGCTGGTCGGGAAACTCCTACAATGAGCAGTTCTTC. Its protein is CASSWSGNSYNEQFF.